What follows are 18 T cell receptor beta chains derived from one specimen sequenced in a study of blood T cell repertoires in COVID-19. Here immunoSEQ multiplex PCR was the method, and the copy in TCRdb shows in-frame clones only, minus some. The data show 150,000 or so clones, with approximately 82% seen just once and around 1.5% held by the top ten. The source material was peripheral blood. These receptors were obtained from a human donor in a cohort sampled during active COVID-19.

V gene TRBV6-2 or TRBV6-3 combines with J gene TRBJ2-5, with D maybe TRBD2 (6 bases). The germline V gene encodes CDR1 MNHEY and CDR2 SVGEGT. Trimming took off 2 bases at V and 4 bases at J, with 20 bases between the two ends. CDR3 length equals 17 residues. CDR3 nucleotides: TGTGCCAGCAGTTACCCGCCTAGCTTGGTGGGAGGAGAGACCCAGTACTTC. Translation: CASSYPPSLVGGETQYF.

The rearrangement links TRBV28 to TRBJ2-1, with D perhaps matching TRBD2 (5 bases). The V end lost 3 bases, the J end lost 2 bases, and 23 bases lay between the germline ends. The CDR3 totals 19 residues. The germline V gene has CDR1 MDHEN and CDR2 SYDVKM. As DNA, the CDR3 is TGTGCCAGCAGTTTTGCGGGCCTATCGCTTAGGGCCACCTACAATGAGCAGTTCTTC. Its protein is CASSFAGLSLRATYNEQFF.

The chain carries TRBV3-1 (or the pseudogene TRBV3-2) and TRBJ2-7; tentatively, D is TRBD1 (6 bases). CDR1 LGHDT and CDR2 YNNKEL come from the germline V gene (reference sequence). Trimming pared 4 bases from V and 3 bases from J, leaving 19 bases between. The CDR3 runs to 16 residues. CDR3 nucleotide sequence: TGTGCCAGCAGCCCAGGGTATGGGACACAAATCTACGAGCAGTACTTC. This sequence encodes CASSPGYGTQIYEQYF.

This clone has only a few counts. The chain has TRBV5-1 and TRBJ1-2; a weak D match, TRBD1 (5 bases). The CDR3 has 15 residues. Trimming stripped 0 bases from V and 7 bases from J, with 16 bases between. In germline, CDR1 is SGHRS, CDR2 YFSETQ. CDR3 DNA sequence: TGCGCCAGCAGCTTGGATAAGGGGAGGGGTGGTGGCTACACCTTC. It translates to CASSLDKGRGGGYTF.

V gene TRBV27 combines with J gene TRBJ2-2; TRBD2 aligns across 10 bases. The CDR3 consists of 17 residues. Germline V gives CDR1 MNHEY, CDR2 SMNVEV (reference sequence). With V trimmed by 2 bases and J by 6 bases, 9 bases remained unmatched. This CDR3 is CASSLPTLAGGSGELFF. CDR3 nucleotide sequence: TGTGCCAGCAGTTTACCGACGTTAGCGGGAGGTTCCGGGGAGCTGTTTTTT.

The chain joins TRBV7-2 to TRBJ1-6; 9 nucleotides line up with TRBD1. The CDR3 has 15 amino acids. Germline V gene sequence: CDR1 SGHTA, CDR2 FQGNSA. V lost 4 bases and J lost 7; bases outside the gene matches: 5. CDR3 nucleotides: TGTGCCAGCAGCTCCCGGACAGGGGAGAATTCACCCCTCCACTTT. Translation gives CASSSRTGENSPLHF.

This chain connects TRBV2 to TRBJ1-3; TRBD1 might be the D (6 bases). This CDR3 region has 13 residues. Germline CDR1 SNHLY, CDR2 FYNNEI. Trimming pared 5 bases from V and 5 bases from J, leaving 10 bases between. The DNA for the CDR3 is TGTGCCAGCAGTTACAGGGAACGAAACACCATATATTTT. Its translation is CASSYRERNTIYF.

The chain is built from TRBV12-3 or TRBV12-4 and TRBJ2-3, with unresolved D. V was cut by 5 bases and J by 2 bases, with 8 bases left in between. The CDR3 length is 13 residues. Here the CDR3 DNA reads TGTGCCAGCAGTCAGACTTACACAGATACGCAGTATTTT. Translating gives CASSQTYTDTQYF.

V usage is TRBV7-2 and J usage is TRBJ1-6, with a possible D match to TRBD1 (6 bases). Germline V gene sequence: CDR1 SGHTA, CDR2 FQGNSA. The CDR3 consists of 15 residues. Trimming shortened V by 4 bases and J by 10 bases, and 17 bases separated the two germline ends. CDR3 DNA sequence: TGTGCCAGCAGCTCAGACGCAGGGGTGGACTCACCCCTCCACTTT. Amino acid sequence: CASSSDAGVDSPLHF.

The V gene is TRBV28, the J gene TRBJ2-7, with D perhaps matching TRBD2 (6 bases). V shed 6 bases and J shed 9 bases, with 12 bases lying between them. The CDR3 totals 11 residues. Germline CDR1 reads MDHEN; CDR2 reads SYDVKM. The CDR3 spells CASRYQGGQYF. The CDR3, as DNA: TGTGCCAGCAGATACCAGGGAGGGCAGTACTTC.

A single count supports this clone. The chain joins TRBV15 to TRBJ2-6; no clear D gene. The CDR3 runs 15 residues. Germline CDR1 is LNHNV and CDR2 is YYDKDF (reference sequence). V lost 2 bases and J 4 bases, leaving 9 bases between the germline ends. This CDR3 reads CATSRTSSGANVLTF. CDR3 DNA sequence: TGTGCCACCAGCAGAACGAGCTCCGGGGCCAACGTCCTGACTTTC. Drawing the rest from reference TRBV15 and TRBJ2-6, the complete variable domain is DAMVIQNPRYQVTQFGKPVTLSCSQTLNHNVMYWYQQKSSQAPKLLFHYYDKDFNNEADTPDNFQSRRPNTSFCFLDIRSPGLGDTAMYLCATSRTSSGANVLTFGAGSRLTVL.

This rearrangement joins TRBV5-1 to TRBJ2-1, with D possibly TRBD1 on 5 matching bases. Germline CDR1 SGHRS, CDR2 YFSETQ. Trimming removed 0 bases at V and 4 bases at J, with 11 bases between. The CDR3 runs 15 residues. CDR3 DNA: TGCGCCAGCAGCTTGGGGGGCGTCTTGTACAATGAGCAGTTCTTC. Its translation: CASSLGGVLYNEQFF.

This chain connects TRBV4-3 to TRBJ2-1; D may be TRBD2 (5 bases). Trimming took 1 base from V and 6 from J, leaving 16 bases between them. The CDR3 runs 16 residues. The germline V gene has CDR1 LGHNA and CDR2 YSLEER. The CDR3 coding sequence is TGCGCCAGCAGCCAAGGTGTGGTTCGGGGTACCAATGAGCAGTTCTTC. The encoded protein is CASSQGVVRGTNEQFF.

The chain links TRBV5-1 to TRBJ1-4, with 7 nucleotides matching TRBD1. The CDR3 consists of 15 residues. CDR1 and CDR2 from the germline V gene are SGHRS and YFSETQ. V dropped 4 bases and J dropped 0; count of bases not matched to a gene: 3. CDR3 protein: CASSEGTATNEKLFF. Here the CDR3 DNA reads TGCGCCAGCAGCGAAGGGACAGCAACTAATGAAAAACTGTTTTTT.

The chain couples TRBV2 to TRBJ2-1, with 7 positions matching TRBD2. V was pared by 6 bases and J by 7 bases, with 12 bases of the junction left unmatched. The CDR3 is 15 residues long. Germline V gene lookup returns CDR1 SNHLY and CDR2 FYNNEI. CDR3 in amino acids: CASSTSAQNPNEQFF. DNA for the CDR3: TGTGCCAGCAGCACTAGCGCCCAGAACCCGAATGAGCAGTTCTTC.

The chain carries TRBV29-1 and TRBJ1-2; weak D call: TRBD1 (6 bases). With 4 bases removed from V and 8 bases from J, the gap between germline ends came to 11 bases. The CDR3 covers 11 residues. CDR1 is SQVTM and CDR2 is ANQGSEA in the germline V gene. This CDR3 reads CSVAGVGGYTF. Written as DNA, the CDR3 is TGCAGCGTTGCAGGGGTAGGAGGCTACACCTTC.

This chain links TRBV15 with TRBJ1-3; the D is unclear. The V and J ends lost 4 bases and 4 bases respectively, with 11 bases between them. Per germline, CDR1 LNHNV and CDR2 YYDKDF (reference sequence). This CDR3 contains 14 residues. In DNA form, the CDR3 reads TGTGCCACCAGCATCGGGCCGGGGGGAAACACCATATATTTT. Protein: CATSIGPGGNTIYF. Combining the CDR3 with reference TRBV15 and TRBJ1-3 gives the whole variable domain DAMVIQNPRYQVTQFGKPVTLSCSQTLNHNVMYWYQQKSSQAPKLLFHYYDKDFNNEADTPDNFQSRRPNTSFCFLDIRSPGLGDTAMYLCATSIGPGGNTIYFGEGSWLTVV.

J is TRBJ2-1 and V is TRBV15; D may be TRBD2 (6 bases). V lost 1 base to trimming and J lost 0 bases, with 16 bases between them. The CDR3 sequence is 18 residues long. In germline, CDR1 is LNHNV, CDR2 YYDKDF (reference sequence). The CDR3 loop is CATSRGGDPPSSYNEQFF. The CDR3 bases are TGTGCCACCAGCAGAGGGGGGGACCCTCCTAGCTCCTACAATGAGCAGTTCTTC.